This T cell receptor (beta chain) emerged from a study of post-analysis software for immune sequencing data. Study background: Multiple sclerosis in the patients followed relapsing-remitting, secondary progressive and progressive-relapsing courses. Study conclusions and caveats: Samples prepared in the same batch strongly co-clustered by F measure. Significantly lower normalized Chao1 diversity was seen in multiple sclerosis patients than in controls.

Libraries were made from TCR beta cDNA, and they carried unique molecular identifiers. There were about 1 to 10 million T cells, and 510,000 or so cDNA molecules came from them. One entry per CDR3 protein, called by TCRdb with MiXCR from the PCR reads. The top ten clones hold about 4.5% of a sample with roughly 800,000 distinct CDR3 sequences, approximately 53% of them seen once. Only one count was recorded for this clonotype. Its specificity is not known. Sequencing input: blood. The TCR comes from a girl aged 10 to 17 with multiple sclerosis.

The CDR3 here is CASSSGRGAGKLTDTQYF. The CDR3 coding sequence is TGTGCCAGCAGCTCCGGTCGGGGGGCGGGCAAGCTCACAGATACGCAGTATTTT. The chain recombines TRBV11-2 with TRBJ2-3; tentative D call: TRBD2 (7 bases). CDR1 is SGHAT and CDR2 is FQNNGV in the germline V gene. CDR3 size: 18 residues. V lost 4 bases, J lost 2 bases, and 22 bases lay in between.